These 4 T cell receptor beta chains were sequenced from one sample in a study of blood T cell repertoires in COVID-19. Profiling relied on immunoSEQ multiplex PCR, and the TCRdb table lists in-frame clones only, not all of them. The data show 200,000 to 300,000 clones, 85% to 90% seen once. The material sequenced was peripheral blood. All receptors derive from a woman aged 40 to 55 with acute or convalescent COVID-19.

The chain recombines TRBV11-2 with TRBJ2-3, with a tentative D call TRBD1 (5 bases). Germline V CDR1 and CDR2: SGHAT, FQNNGV. The CDR3 contains 14 residues. The ends were cut back, 3 bases at V and 5 bases at J, with 12 bases in the middle. The CDR3 bases are TGTGCCAGCAGCTTGCAGGGCTATGTAGATACGCAGTATTTT. It specifies CASSLQGYVDTQYF.

The chain links TRBV3-1 (or the pseudogene TRBV3-2) to TRBJ1-1; tentatively, D is TRBD1 (5 bases). This CDR3 contains 18 residues. In germline, CDR1 is LGHDT, CDR2 YNNKEL (reference sequence). V lost 0 bases, J lost 7 bases, and 24 bases lay in between. This CDR3 reads CASSQEGRARVGQDEAFF. The CDR3 bases are TGTGCCAGCAGCCAAGAGGGGAGGGCGAGGGTAGGACAAGATGAAGCTTTCTTT.

The rearrangement joins TRBV3-1 (or the pseudogene TRBV3-2) to TRBJ1-1; 9 nucleotides align to TRBD1. Unmatched junction bases numbered 8, after V lost 0 bases and J lost 3 bases. The CDR3 contains 17 residues. In germline, CDR1 is LGHDT, CDR2 YNNKEL (reference sequence). The CDR3 coding sequence is TGTGCCAGCAGCCAAGATCGGGACAGGGTTGTGTACACTGAAGCTTTCTTT. Translation gives CASSQDRDRVVYTEAFF.

Comments on this clone: This sequence may be a read error, since a much larger clone differs from it by one base. The gene calls are TRBV13 and TRBJ1-1, with D perhaps TRBD1 (6 bases). V was clipped by 4 bases and J by 1 base, with 7 bases between them. The CDR3 has 13 amino acids. The germline CDR1 and CDR2 sequences are PRHDT and FYEKMQ (reference sequence). CDR3 nucleotide sequence: TGTGCCAGCAGCTCGGACAGGAACACTGAAGCTTTCTTT. Its translation: CASSSDRNTEAFF.